This TCR beta chain was obtained from a study of blood T cell repertoires in COVID-19 (dated by TCRdb to 2018 to 2021). In terms of the full investigation: The collaborator samples originated in the United States, Italy and Spain and spanned the acute and convalescent phases of COVID-19. A freely available public database, intended as a resource for researchers studying the immune response to SARS-CoV-2, is where the repertoires were released. Deeply sampled blood TCRbeta repertoires from subjects exposed to, actively infected with, or recovered from COVID-19 were included in the dataset. Where available, HLA class I and class II types were obtained from metadata supplied by the sample provider rather than from assay-based typing. Samples came from the ongoing ImmuneRACE study (first 160 participants) plus 1,254 subjects from 6 global collaborators. The material from the prospective study consisted of cDNA or gDNA derived from T cells, B-cell-depleted T cells, or PBMCs. Sample metadata almost always included a de-identified subject ID, COVID-19 status, age in years and sex. General study outcomes and caveats: The amount of clinical and demographic metadata varied by source and participant and was provided uncurated.

The immunoSEQ Assay, a bias-controlled multiplex PCR, was used to amplify TCRbeta CDR3 regions from genomic DNA. The published analysis was carried out like this. Within the assay, amplification of reference gene primers was used to estimate how many nucleated cells each sample contained. To quantify the absolute abundance of each unique TCRbeta CDR3 rearrangement, sequence reads were collapsed and filtered. Productive Simpson clonality was computed per sample as the square root of Simpson's diversity index over productive rearrangements. TCRdb mirrors the immuneACCESS table, restricted to in-frame sequences. Some clones are absent from its copies; in checked studies, under half trace to an unresolved V gene, and the reason for the others is unknown. The V and J calls and the clone size are those of that table, but D and trimming were determined from the DNA. The sample data list roughly 170,000 clones, and more than 65% of these were observed just once. Roughly 5.7% of the sample comes from the top ten.

This clone came up a few times. Its antigen remains undetermined. No quality values exist for individual bases; no much larger clone is one base distant. Participants in the prospective study were enrolled through a virtual design, were aged 18 to 89 years, and lived in 24 United States geographic areas. In the prospective study, cohorts were assigned on the basis of participant-reported clinical history obtained from a screening survey and a study questionnaire. In the prospective study, whole blood, serum and a nasopharyngeal or oropharyngeal swab were collected from each participant by mobile phlebotomists. Additional blood draws and questionnaires over an approximately 2-month period could optionally be provided by prospective study participants. Before DNA extraction, blood samples from the prospective study were shipped at room temperature or frozen. Sequenced sample: PBMCs or T cells enriched from blood (not recorded which). The TCR was taken from a woman aged 40-49 years with acute COVID-19.

The CDR3 reads CASSVVGAGNTIYF. The DNA reads as follows: TGTGCCAGCAGCGTAGTGGGCGCCGGAAACACCATATATTTT. This chain joins TRBV9 to TRBJ1-3; no D gene can be assigned with confidence. The CDR3 starts with the cysteine, ends with the phenylalanine, and has 14 residues. CDR3 DNA only is kept here, 42 bases in frame from base 1. V is pared back by 0 bases and J by 4 bases, with 8 bases lying between the germline termini. CDR1 and CDR2, per the germline V gene, are SGDLS and YYNGEE.